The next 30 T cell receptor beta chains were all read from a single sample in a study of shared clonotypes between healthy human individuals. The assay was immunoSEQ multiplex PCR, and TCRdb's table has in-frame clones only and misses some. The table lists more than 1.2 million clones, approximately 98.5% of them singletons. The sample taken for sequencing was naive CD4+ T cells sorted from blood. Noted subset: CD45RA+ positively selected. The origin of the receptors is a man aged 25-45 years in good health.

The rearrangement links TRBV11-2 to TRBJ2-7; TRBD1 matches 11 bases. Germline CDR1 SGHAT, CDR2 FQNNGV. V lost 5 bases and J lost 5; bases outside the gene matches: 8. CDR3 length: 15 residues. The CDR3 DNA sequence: TGTGCCAGCAGCCTCCGGGACAGGGGGATCAACGAGCAGTACTTC. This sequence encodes CASSLRDRGINEQYF.

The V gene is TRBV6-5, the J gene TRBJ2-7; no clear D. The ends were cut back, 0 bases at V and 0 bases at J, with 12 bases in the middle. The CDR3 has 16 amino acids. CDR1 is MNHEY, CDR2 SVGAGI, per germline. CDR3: CASSYSPILSSYEQYF. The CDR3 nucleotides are TGTGCCAGCAGTTACTCGCCCATACTCAGCTCCTACGAGCAGTACTTC.

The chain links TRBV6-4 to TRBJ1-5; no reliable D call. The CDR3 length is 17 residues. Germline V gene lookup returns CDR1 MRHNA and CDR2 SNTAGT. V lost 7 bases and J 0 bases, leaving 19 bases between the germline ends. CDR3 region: CASTTLWRGPSNQPQHF. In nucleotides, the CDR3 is TGTGCCAGCACCACCCTTTGGAGAGGACCTAGCAATCAGCCCCAGCATTTT.

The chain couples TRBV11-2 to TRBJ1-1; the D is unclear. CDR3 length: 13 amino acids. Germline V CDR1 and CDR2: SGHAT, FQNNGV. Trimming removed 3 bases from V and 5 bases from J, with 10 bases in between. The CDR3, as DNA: TGTGCCAGCAGCTTTCTGACCGGGACTGAAGCTTTCTTT. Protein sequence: CASSFLTGTEAFF.

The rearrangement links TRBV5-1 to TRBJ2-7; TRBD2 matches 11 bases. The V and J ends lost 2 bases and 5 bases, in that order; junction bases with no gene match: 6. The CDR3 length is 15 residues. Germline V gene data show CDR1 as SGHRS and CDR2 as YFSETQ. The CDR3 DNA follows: TGCGCCAGCAGCTTTGGGACTAGCGGCCCAGACGAGCAGTACTTC. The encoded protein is CASSFGTSGPDEQYF. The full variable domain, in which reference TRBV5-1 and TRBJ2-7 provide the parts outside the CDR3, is KAGVTQTPRYLIKTRGQQVTLSCSPISGHRSVSWYQQTPGQGLQFLFEYFSETQRNKGNFPGRFSGRQFSNSRSEMNVSTLELGDSALYLCASSFGTSGPDEQYFGPGTRLTVT.

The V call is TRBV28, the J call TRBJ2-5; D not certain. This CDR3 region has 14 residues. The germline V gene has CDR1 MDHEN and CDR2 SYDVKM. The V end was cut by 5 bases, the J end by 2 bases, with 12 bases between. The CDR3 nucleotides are TGTGCCAGCAGTGGGCCGGAAAGTCAAGAGACCCAGTACTTC. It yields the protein CASSGPESQETQYF.

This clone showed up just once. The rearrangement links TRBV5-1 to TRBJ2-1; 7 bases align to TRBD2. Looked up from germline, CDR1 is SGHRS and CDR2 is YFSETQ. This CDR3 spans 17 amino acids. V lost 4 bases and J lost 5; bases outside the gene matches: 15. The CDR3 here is CASSPWTSLGPDNEQFF. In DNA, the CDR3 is TGCGCCAGCAGCCCGTGGACTAGTTTAGGGCCGGACAATGAGCAGTTCTTC. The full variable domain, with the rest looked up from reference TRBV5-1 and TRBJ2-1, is KAGVTQTPRYLIKTRGQQVTLSCSPISGHRSVSWYQQTPGQGLQFLFEYFSETQRNKGNFPGRFSGRQFSNSRSEMNVSTLELGDSALYLCASSPWTSLGPDNEQFFGPGTRLTVL.

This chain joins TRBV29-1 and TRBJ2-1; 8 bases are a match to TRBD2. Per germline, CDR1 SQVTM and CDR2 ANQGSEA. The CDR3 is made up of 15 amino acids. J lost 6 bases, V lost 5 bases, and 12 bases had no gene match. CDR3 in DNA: TGCAGCGTTTTAATTGGGCCTAGCGGGTTCAATGAGCAGTTCTTC. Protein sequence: CSVLIGPSGFNEQFF.

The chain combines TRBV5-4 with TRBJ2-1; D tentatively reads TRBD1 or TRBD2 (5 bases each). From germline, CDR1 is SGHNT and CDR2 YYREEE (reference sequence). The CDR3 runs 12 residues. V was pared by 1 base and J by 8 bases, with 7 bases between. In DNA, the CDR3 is TGTGCCAGCAGCTTGCGGGGCTATGAGCAGTTCTTC. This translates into CASSLRGYEQFF. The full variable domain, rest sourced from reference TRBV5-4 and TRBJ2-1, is ETGVTQSPTHLIKTRGQQVTLRCSSQSGHNTVSWYQQALGQGPQFIFQYYREEENGRGNFPPRFSGLQFPNYSSELNVNALELDDSALYLCASSLRGYEQFFGPGTRLTVL.

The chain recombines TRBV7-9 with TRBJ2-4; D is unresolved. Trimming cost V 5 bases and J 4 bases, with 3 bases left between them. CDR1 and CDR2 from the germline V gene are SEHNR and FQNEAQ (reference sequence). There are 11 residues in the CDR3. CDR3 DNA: TGTGCCAGCAGCCTGAAAAACATTCAGTACTTC. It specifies CASSLKNIQYF.

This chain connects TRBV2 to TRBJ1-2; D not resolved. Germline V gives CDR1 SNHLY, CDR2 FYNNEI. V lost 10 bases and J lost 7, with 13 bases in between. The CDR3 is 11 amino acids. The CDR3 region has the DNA TGTGCCACCAGCATGGGGTCTGGCTACACCTTC. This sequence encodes CATSMGSGYTF.

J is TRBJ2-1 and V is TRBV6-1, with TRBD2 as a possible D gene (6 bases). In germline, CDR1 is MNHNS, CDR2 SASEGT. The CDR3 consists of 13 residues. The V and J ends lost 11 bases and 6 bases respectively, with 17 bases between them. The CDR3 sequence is CAGRLEGLNEQFF. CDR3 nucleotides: TGTGCCGGACGACTAGAAGGGCTCAATGAGCAGTTCTTC.

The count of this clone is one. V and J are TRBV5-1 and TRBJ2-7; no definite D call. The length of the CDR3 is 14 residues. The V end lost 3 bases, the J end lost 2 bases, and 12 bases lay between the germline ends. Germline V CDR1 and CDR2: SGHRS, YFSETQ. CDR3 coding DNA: TGCGCCAGCAGCTCCACAGCCCAAACCTACGAGCAGTACTTC. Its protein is CASSSTAQTYEQYF.

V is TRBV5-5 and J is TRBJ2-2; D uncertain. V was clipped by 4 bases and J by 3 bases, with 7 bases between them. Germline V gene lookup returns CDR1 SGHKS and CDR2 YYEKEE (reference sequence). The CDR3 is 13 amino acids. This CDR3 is CASSALDTGELFF. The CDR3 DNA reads TGTGCCAGCAGCGCCTTGGACACCGGGGAGCTGTTTTTT.

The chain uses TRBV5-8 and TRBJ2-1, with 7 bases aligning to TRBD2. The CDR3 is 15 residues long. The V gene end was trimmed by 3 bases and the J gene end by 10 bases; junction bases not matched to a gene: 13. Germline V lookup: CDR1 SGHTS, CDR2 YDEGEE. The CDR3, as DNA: TGTGCCAGCAGCTATGGACTAGGAGTCCAAGGGGAGCAGTTCTTC. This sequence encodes CASSYGLGVQGEQFF. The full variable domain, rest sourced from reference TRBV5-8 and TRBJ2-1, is EAGVTQSPTHLIKTRGQQATLRCSPISGHTSVYWYQQALGLGLQFLLWYDEGEERNRGNFPPRFSGRQFPNYSSELNVNALELEDSALYLCASSYGLGVQGEQFFGPGTRLTVL.

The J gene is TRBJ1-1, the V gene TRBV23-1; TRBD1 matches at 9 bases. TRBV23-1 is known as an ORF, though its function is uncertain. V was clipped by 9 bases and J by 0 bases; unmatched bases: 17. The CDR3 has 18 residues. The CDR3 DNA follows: TGCGCCAGGAACACAGGGGGCCCTAATCCCCTGATGAACACTGAAGCTTTCTTT. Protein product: CARNTGGPNPLMNTEAFF.

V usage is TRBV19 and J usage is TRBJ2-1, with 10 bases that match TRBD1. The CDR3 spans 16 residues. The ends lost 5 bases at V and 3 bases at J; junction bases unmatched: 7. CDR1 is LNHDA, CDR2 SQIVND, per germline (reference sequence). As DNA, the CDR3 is TGTGCCAGTAGTCTTACCGGGACAGGGGTCTACAATGAGCAGTTCTTC. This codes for CASSLTGTGVYNEQFF.

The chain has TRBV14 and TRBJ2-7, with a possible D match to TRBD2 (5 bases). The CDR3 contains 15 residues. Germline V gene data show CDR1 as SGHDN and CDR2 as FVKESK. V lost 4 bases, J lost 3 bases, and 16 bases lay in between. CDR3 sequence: CASSPRARGNYEQYF. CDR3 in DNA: TGTGCCAGCAGCCCGCGGGCCCGCGGTAACTACGAGCAGTACTTC.

The CDR3 DNA sequence: TGTGCCAGCAGTGAATTGCTGGGGCGTATTAACTCCTACGAGCAGTACTTC. Translated, it gives CASSELLGRINSYEQYF. The chain has TRBV6-1 and TRBJ2-7, with D possibly TRBD1 on 5 matching bases. The ends were cut back, 2 bases at V and 0 bases at J, with 17 bases in the middle. The CDR3 is 17 residues long. Germline CDR1 and CDR2: MNHNS and SASEGT.

Here the CDR3 DNA reads TGTGCCAGCAGCTTGCTCGAGGTGAACACTGAAGCTTTCTTT. This translates into CASSLLEVNTEAFF. The chain employs TRBV7-8 and TRBJ1-1, with D unresolved. Germline V CDR1 and CDR2: SGHVS, FQNEAQ. CDR3 length equals 14 residues. V was trimmed by 3 bases and J by 0 bases, leaving 8 bases between them.

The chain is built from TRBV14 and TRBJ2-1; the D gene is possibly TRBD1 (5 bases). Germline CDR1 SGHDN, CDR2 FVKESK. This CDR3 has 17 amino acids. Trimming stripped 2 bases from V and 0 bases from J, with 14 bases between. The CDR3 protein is CASSQLGRQSSYNEQFF. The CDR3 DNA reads TGTGCCAGCAGCCAACTGGGGCGGCAAAGCTCCTACAATGAGCAGTTCTTC. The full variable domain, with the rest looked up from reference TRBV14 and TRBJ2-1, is EAGVTQFPSHSVIEKGQTVTLRCDPISGHDNLYWYRRVMGKEIKFLLHFVKESKQDESGMPNNRFLAERTGGTYSTLKVQPAELEDSGVYFCASSQLGRQSSYNEQFFGPGTRLTVL.

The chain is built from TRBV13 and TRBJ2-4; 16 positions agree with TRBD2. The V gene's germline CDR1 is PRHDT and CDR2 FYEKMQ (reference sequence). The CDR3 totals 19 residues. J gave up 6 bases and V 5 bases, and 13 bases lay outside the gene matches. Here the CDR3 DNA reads TGTGCCAGCAGCCTTATGGGACTAGCGGGAGGGCGGAGTCGAAACATTCAGTACTTC. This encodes CASSLMGLAGGRSRNIQYF.

CDR3 nucleotide sequence: TGTGCCAGCAGCTCCCGCAGCTCCTACGAGCAGTACTTC. This codes for CASSSRSSYEQYF. The V call is TRBV7-9, the J call TRBJ2-7; no reliable D call. The CDR3 runs 13 residues. CDR1 is SEHNR and CDR2 is FQNEAQ in the germline V gene (reference sequence). Deletions cut 4 bases from V and 0 bases from J, with 7 bases between. Drawing the rest from reference TRBV7-9 and TRBJ2-7, the complete variable domain is DTGVSQNPRHKITKRGQNVTFRCDPISEHNRLYWYRQTLGQGPEFLTYFQNEAQLEKSRLLSDRFSAERPKGSFSTLEIQRTEQGDSAMYLCASSSRSSYEQYFGPGTRLTVT.

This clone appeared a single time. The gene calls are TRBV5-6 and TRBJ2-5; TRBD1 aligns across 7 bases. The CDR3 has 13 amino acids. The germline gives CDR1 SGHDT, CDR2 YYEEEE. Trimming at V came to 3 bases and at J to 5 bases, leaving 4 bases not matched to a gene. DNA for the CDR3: TGTGCCAGCAGCTGGGACAGAAAGGAGACCCAGTACTTC. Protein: CASSWDRKETQYF. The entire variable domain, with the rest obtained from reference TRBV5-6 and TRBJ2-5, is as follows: DAGVTQSPTHLIKTRGQQVTLRCSPKSGHDTVSWYQQALGQGPQFIFQYYEEEERQRGNFPDRFSGHQFPNYSSELNVNALLLGDSALYLCASSWDRKETQYFGPGTRLLVL.

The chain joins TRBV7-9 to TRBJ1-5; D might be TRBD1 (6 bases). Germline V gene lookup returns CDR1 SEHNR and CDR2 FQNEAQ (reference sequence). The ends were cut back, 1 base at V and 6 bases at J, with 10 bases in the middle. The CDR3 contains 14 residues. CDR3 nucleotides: TGTGCCAGCAGCTTAGGCGGACAGATTCAGCCCCAGCATTTT. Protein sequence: CASSLGGQIQPQHF.

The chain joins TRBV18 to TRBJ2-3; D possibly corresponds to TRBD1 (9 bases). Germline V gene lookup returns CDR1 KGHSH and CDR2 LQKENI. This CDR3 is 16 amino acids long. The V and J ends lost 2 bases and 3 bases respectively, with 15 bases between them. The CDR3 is CASSPIAGQGTDTQYF. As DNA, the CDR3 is TGTGCCAGCTCACCAATAGCGGGACAGGGTACAGATACGCAGTATTTT.

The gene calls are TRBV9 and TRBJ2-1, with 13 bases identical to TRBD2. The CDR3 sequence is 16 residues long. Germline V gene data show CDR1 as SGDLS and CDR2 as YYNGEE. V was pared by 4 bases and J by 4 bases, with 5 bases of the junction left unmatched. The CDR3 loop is CASSTGLAGIYNEQFF. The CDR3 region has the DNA TGTGCCAGCAGCACGGGACTAGCGGGAATTTACAATGAGCAGTTCTTC.

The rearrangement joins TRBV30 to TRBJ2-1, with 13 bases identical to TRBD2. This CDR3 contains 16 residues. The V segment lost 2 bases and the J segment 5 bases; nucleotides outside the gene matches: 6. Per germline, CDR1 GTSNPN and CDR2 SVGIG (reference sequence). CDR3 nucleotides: TGTGCCTGGAGTCGAGGGACTAGCGGGACGAACAATGAGCAGTTCTTC. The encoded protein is CAWSRGTSGTNNEQFF.

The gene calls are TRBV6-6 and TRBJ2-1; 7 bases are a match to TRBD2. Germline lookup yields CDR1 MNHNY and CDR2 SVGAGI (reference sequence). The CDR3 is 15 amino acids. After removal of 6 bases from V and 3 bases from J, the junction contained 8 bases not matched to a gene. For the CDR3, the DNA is TGTGCCAGCAGCAAGACCGGACTAGTCTACAATGAGCAGTTCTTC. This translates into CASSKTGLVYNEQFF.

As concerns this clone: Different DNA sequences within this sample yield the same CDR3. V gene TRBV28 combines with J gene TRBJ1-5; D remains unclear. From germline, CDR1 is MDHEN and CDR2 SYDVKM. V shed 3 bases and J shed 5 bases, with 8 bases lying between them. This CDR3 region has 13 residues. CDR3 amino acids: CASSFRGDQPQHF. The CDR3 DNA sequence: TGTGCCAGCAGTTTTCGGGGAGATCAGCCCCAGCATTTT. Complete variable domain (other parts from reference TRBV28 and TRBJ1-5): DVKVTQSSRYLVKRTGEKVFLECVQDMDHENMFWYRQDPGLGLRLIYFSYDVKMKEKGDIPEGYSVSREKKERFSLILESASTNQTSMYLCASSFRGDQPQHFGDGTRLSIL.